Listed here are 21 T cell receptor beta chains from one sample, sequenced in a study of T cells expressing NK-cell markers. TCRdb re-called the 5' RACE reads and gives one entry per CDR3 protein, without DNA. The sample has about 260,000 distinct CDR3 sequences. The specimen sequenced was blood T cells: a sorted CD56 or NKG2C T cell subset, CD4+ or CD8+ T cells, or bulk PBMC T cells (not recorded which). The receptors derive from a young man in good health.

The CDR3 loop reads CASTDGRVNSYGYTF. The genes are TRBV19 and TRBJ1-2. Germline lookup yields CDR1 LNHDA and CDR2 SQIVND (reference sequence). The CDR3 spans 15 residues.

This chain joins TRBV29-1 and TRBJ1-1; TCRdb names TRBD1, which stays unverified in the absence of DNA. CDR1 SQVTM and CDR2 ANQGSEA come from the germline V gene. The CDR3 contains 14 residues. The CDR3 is CSVEMARGDTEAFF.

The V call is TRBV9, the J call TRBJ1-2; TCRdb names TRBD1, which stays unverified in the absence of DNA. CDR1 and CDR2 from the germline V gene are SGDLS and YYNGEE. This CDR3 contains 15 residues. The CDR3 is CASRETGGLLNGYTF. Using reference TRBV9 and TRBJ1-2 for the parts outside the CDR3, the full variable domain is DSGVTQTPKHLITATGQRVTLRCSPRSGDLSVYWYQQSLDQGLQFLIQYYNGEERAKGNILERFSAQQFPDLHSELNLSSLELGDSALYFCASRETGGLLNGYTFGSGTRLTVV.

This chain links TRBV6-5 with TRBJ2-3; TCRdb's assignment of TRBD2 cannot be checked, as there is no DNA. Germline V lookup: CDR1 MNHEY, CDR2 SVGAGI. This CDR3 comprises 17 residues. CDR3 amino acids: CASSYSSGTHKGDTQYF.

CDR3 residues: CATSREPAGGLYGYTF. V and J are TRBV15 and TRBJ1-2. CDR1 is LNHNV, CDR2 YYDKDF, per germline (reference sequence). The CDR3 has 16 amino acids. Full variable domain (missing parts from reference TRBV15 and TRBJ1-2): DAMVIQNPRYQVTQFGKPVTLSCSQTLNHNVMYWYQQKSSQAPKLLFHYYDKDFNNEADTPDNFQSRRPNTSFCFLDIRSPGLGDTAMYLCATSREPAGGLYGYTFGSGTRLTVV.

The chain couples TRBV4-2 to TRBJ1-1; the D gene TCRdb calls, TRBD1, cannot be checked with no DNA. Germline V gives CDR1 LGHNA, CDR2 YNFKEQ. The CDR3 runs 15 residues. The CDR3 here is CASSQPGTANTEAFF.

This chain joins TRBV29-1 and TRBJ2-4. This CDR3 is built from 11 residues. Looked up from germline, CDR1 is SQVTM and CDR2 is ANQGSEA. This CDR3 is CSGNIGNIQYF.

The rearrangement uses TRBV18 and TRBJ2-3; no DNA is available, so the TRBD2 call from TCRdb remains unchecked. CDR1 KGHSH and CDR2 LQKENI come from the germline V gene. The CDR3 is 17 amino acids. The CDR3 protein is CASSLGTSGSGTDTQYF.

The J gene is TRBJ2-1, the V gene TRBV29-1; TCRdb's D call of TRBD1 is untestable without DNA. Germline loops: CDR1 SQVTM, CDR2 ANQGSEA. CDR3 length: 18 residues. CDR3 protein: CSVEGTGRGRSSYNEQFF.

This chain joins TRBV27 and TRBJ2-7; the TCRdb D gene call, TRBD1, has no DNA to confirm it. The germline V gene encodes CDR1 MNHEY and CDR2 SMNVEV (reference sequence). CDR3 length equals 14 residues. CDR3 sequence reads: CASTKQVDSYEQYF.

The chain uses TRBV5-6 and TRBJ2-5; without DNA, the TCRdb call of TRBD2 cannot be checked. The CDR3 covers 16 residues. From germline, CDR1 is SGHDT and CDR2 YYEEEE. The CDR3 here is CASSLSGSSSRETQYF.

This CDR3 reads CASSLFLFETQYF. This rearrangement joins TRBV7-2 to TRBJ2-5. Germline V gene data show CDR1 as SGHTA and CDR2 as FQGNSA. The CDR3 consists of 13 residues.

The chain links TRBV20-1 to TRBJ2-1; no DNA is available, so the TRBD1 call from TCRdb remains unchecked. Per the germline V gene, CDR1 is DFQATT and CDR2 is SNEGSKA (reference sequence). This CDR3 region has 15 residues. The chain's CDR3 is CSAREPGRILNEQFF.

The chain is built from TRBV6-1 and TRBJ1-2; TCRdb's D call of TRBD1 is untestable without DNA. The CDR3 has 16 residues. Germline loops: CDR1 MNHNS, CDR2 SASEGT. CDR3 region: CASKSPLRTGGYGYTF.

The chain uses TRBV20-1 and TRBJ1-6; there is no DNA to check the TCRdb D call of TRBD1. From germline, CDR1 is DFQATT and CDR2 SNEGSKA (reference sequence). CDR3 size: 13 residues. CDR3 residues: CSASGAPNSPLHF.

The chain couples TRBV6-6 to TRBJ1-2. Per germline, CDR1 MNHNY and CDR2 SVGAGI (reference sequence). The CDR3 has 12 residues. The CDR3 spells CASTSDHYGYTF.

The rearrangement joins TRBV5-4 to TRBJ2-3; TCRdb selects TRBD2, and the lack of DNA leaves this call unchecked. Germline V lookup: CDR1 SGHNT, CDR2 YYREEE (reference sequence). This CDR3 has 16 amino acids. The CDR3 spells CASSFLRERDEDTQYF.

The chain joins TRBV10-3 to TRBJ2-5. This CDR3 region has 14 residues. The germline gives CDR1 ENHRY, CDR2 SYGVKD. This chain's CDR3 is CAISEWTVGETQYF.

CDR3 sequence reads: CASGSRNPNTGELFF. The V and J genes are TRBV6-1 and TRBJ2-2. CDR1 is MNHNS and CDR2 is SASEGT in the germline V gene. There are 15 residues in the CDR3.

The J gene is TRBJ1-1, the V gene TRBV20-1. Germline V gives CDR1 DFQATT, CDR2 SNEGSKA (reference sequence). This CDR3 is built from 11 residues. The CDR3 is CSAKRYSEAFF.

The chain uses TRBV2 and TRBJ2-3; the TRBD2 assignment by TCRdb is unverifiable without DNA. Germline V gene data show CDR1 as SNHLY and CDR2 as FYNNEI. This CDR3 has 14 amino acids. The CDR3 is CARGGPSRTDTQYF.